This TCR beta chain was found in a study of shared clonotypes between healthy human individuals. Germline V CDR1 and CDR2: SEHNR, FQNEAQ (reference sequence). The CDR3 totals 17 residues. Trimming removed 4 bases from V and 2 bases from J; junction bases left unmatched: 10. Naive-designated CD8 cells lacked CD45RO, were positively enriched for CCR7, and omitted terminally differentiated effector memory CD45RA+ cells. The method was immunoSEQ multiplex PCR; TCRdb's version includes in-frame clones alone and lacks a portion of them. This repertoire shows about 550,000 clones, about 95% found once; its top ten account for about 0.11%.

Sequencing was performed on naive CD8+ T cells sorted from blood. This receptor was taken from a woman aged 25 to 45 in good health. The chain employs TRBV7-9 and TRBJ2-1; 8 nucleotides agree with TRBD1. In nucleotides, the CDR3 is TGTGCCAGCAGCTCCTACCCTGGGACAGGTCCCTACAATGAGCAGTTCTTC. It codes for CASSSYPGTGPYNEQFF.